The 17 T cell receptor beta chains below all came from one sample that was sequenced in a study of blood T cell repertoires in COVID-19. The method was immunoSEQ multiplex PCR; TCRdb's version includes in-frame clones alone and lacks a portion of them. There are approximately 140,000 clones in the sample; roughly 80% occur only once, and about 1.5% lies in the top ten. Sequencing was performed on peripheral blood. Receptors originate from a man aged 55-75 years with acute or convalescent COVID-19.

The CDR3 is CASSLLAGSTDTQYF. For the CDR3, the DNA is TGTGCCAGCAGCTTGCTAGCGGGGAGCACAGATACGCAGTATTTT. The chain uses TRBV5-4 and TRBJ2-3, with 9 positions matching TRBD2. CDR1 and CDR2 (germline): SGHNT, YYREEE (reference sequence). This CDR3 has 15 amino acids. V lost 1 base and J lost 0; bases outside the gene matches: 0.

The chain couples TRBV29-1 to TRBJ2-7; 7 positions agree with TRBD2. With V trimmed by 6 bases and J by 0 bases, 5 bases remained unmatched. The CDR3 is 13 amino acids. Germline V gives CDR1 SQVTM, CDR2 ANQGSEA. The DNA of the CDR3 is TGCAGCGTGGGAGGGACGAACTCCTACGAGCAGTACTTC. This gives the protein CSVGGTNSYEQYF.

The chain employs TRBV9 and TRBJ1-1; 8 nucleotides line up with TRBD1. Unmatched junction bases numbered 7, after V lost 1 base and J lost 5 bases. The germline CDR1 and CDR2 sequences are SGDLS and YYNGEE. The CDR3 runs to 15 residues. The CDR3 here is CASSVNQGAQTEAFF. CDR3 bases: TGTGCCAGCAGCGTAAACCAGGGGGCACAGACTGAAGCTTTCTTT.

This clone came up once. Additional DNA sequences in this sample encode the identical CDR3. The rearrangement joins TRBV7-9 to TRBJ2-1, with TRBD1 as a possible D gene (6 bases). From germline, CDR1 is SEHNR and CDR2 FQNEAQ (reference sequence). V was cut by 0 bases and J by 7 bases, with 7 bases left in between. The CDR3 is 13 amino acids. CDR3 amino acids: CASSLAGGNEQFF. CDR3 in DNA: TGTGCCAGCAGCTTAGCAGGGGGAAATGAGCAGTTCTTC.

This chain links TRBV10-1 with TRBJ2-2; D is perhaps TRBD2 (6 bases). This CDR3 spans 17 amino acids. The V end lost 2 bases, the J end lost 2 bases, and 15 bases lay between the germline ends. Germline V gives CDR1 WNHNN, CDR2 SYGVQD (reference sequence). The CDR3 DNA is TGCGCCAGCAGTGAGGGGGGAGGAACGTATAACACCGGGGAGCTGTTTTTT. As protein: CASSEGGGTYNTGELFF.

This chain links TRBV5-6 with TRBJ1-4, with TRBD1 matching 8 bases. With V trimmed by 6 bases and J by 8 bases, 9 bases remained unmatched. The CDR3 extends over 14 amino acids. Looked up from germline, CDR1 is SGHDT and CDR2 is YYEEEE. CDR3 DNA: TGTGCCAGCACCCTCAGGGGGCCCAGCGAAAAACTGTTTTTT. Translation gives CASTLRGPSEKLFF.

With regard to this clone: Compared with germline, one end of the junction differs, possibly owing to a read error. This chain joins TRBV6-1 and TRBJ2-3; TRBD1 matches at 11 bases. The CDR3 runs to 18 residues. CDR1 is MNHNS and CDR2 is SASEGT in the germline V gene. Here the CDR3 reads CASSEAGQGGKTSIMQYF. The CDR3 coding sequence is TGTGCCAGCAGCGAAGCGGGACAGGGGGGGAAAACGAGTATAATGCAGTATTTT.

V usage is TRBV13 and J usage is TRBJ2-2, with D hard to call. Between the trimmed V and J ends, which lost 5 bases and 0 bases, there was a span of 10 bases. Germline CDR1 and CDR2: PRHDT and FYEKMQ (reference sequence). The CDR3 covers 15 residues. The CDR3 here is CASSRSPSNTGELFF. DNA of the CDR3: TGTGCCAGCAGCCGTAGCCCGTCGAACACCGGGGAGCTGTTTTTT.

The rearrangement links TRBV6-5 to TRBJ2-7, with D tentatively TRBD2 (6 bases). Germline loops: CDR1 MNHEY, CDR2 SVGAGI. The CDR3 is made up of 15 amino acids. V shed 0 bases and J shed 5 bases, with 14 bases lying between them. This CDR3 reads CASSYSSGRVDEQYF. In nucleotides, the CDR3 is TGTGCCAGCAGTTACTCGAGCGGGCGAGTAGACGAGCAGTACTTC.

The rearrangement joins TRBV7-8 to TRBJ2-7; D might be TRBD2 (5 bases). Trimming shortened V by 5 bases and J by 6 bases, and 14 bases separated the two germline ends. Germline values: CDR1 SGHVS, CDR2 FQNEAQ. The CDR3 totals 13 residues. The CDR3 nucleotides are TGTGCCAGCAGCCGGACGGGGTGGGTCGAGCAGTACTTC. It is translated as CASSRTGWVEQYF.

This chain joins TRBV5-5 and TRBJ2-7; a weak D match, TRBD2 (6 bases). In germline, CDR1 is SGHKS, CDR2 YYEKEE (reference sequence). This CDR3 has 13 amino acids. Trimming removed 1 base at V and 3 bases at J, with 8 bases between. CDR3 loop: CASSLLAYYEQYF. The CDR3 coding sequence is TGTGCCAGCAGCTTGCTAGCGTACTACGAGCAGTACTTC.

This sequence joins TRBV7-2 and TRBJ2-7; TRBD2 aligns across 7 bases. This CDR3 contains 14 residues. Germline CDR1 reads SGHTA; CDR2 reads FQGNSA. J lost 6 bases, V lost 3 bases, and 8 bases had no gene match. DNA of the CDR3: TGTGCCAGCAGCTTCGGAGGGAGGGCCGGCGAGCAGTACTTC. Translated, it gives CASSFGGRAGEQYF.

The table lists this clone with a few counts. This chain links TRBV7-6 with TRBJ2-3; possible D gene TRBD1, 5 bases. Germline V gene lookup returns CDR1 SGHVS and CDR2 FNYEAQ. The V end lost 8 bases, the J end lost 0 bases, and 15 bases lay between the germline ends. This CDR3 comprises 15 residues. The CDR3 coding sequence is TGTGCCAGCGGAACAGGCCGCACTAGCACAGATACGCAGTATTTT. Its translation: CASGTGRTSTDTQYF.

CDR3 loop: CASSHTTLTDSTFSYEQYF. The DNA of the CDR3 is TGCGCCAGCAGCCATACAACGCTGACCGACAGTACTTTCTCCTACGAGCAGTACTTC. The chain combines TRBV5-1 with TRBJ2-7; D might be TRBD1 (5 bases). This CDR3 has 19 residues. Germline loops: CDR1 SGHRS, CDR2 YFSETQ. V lost 4 bases and J lost 0, with 26 bases in between.

The chain links TRBV5-1 to TRBJ2-3; a possible D gene is TRBD2 (5 bases). The CDR3 contains 16 residues. Between the trimmed V and J ends, which lost 0 bases and 0 bases, there was a span of 11 bases. Germline values: CDR1 SGHRS, CDR2 YFSETQ. This chain's CDR3 is CASSLASGKSTDTQYF. CDR3 bases: TGCGCCAGCAGCTTGGCCAGCGGCAAAAGCACAGATACGCAGTATTTT.

CDR3 sequence reads: CASRDTSGRYYEQYF. The CDR3 DNA sequence: TGTGCCAGCAGGGACACTAGCGGGAGATACTACGAGCAGTACTTC. This sequence joins TRBV2 and TRBJ2-7; 11 bases agree with TRBD2. CDR3 length equals 15 residues. Per the germline V gene, CDR1 is SNHLY and CDR2 is FYNNEI. J gave up 3 bases and V 6 bases, and 7 bases lay outside the gene matches.

In this sample, this clone turned up once. The rearrangement uses TRBV19 and TRBJ1-1; D is perhaps TRBD1 (5 bases). V dropped 3 bases and J dropped 5 bases, with 13 bases sitting between them. From germline, CDR1 is LNHDA and CDR2 SQIVND (reference sequence). The CDR3 contains 14 residues. CDR3 nucleotide sequence: TGTGCCAGTAGTATCCAGGGACTCGGGACTGAAGCTTTCTTT. Translating it yields CASSIQGLGTEAFF.